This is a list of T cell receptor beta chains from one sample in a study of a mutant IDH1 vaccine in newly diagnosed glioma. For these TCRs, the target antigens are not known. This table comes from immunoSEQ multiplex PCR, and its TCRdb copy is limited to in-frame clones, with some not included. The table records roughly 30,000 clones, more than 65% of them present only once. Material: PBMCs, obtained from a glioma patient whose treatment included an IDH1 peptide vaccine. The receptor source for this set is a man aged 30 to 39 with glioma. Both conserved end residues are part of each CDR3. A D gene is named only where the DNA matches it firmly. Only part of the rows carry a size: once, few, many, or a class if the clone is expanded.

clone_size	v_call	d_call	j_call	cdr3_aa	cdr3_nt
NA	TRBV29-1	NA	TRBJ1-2	CSVAGAANYGYTF	TGCAGCGTTGCAGGGGCAGCGAACTATGGCTACACCTTC
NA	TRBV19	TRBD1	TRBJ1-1	CASSGGQAPLNTEAFF	TGTGCCAGTAGTGGCGGACAGGCCCCTTTAAACACTGAAGCTTTCTTT
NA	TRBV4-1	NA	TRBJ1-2	CASSQEGTRNYGYTF	TGCGCCAGCAGCCAAGAGGGGACACGAAACTATGGCTACACCTTC
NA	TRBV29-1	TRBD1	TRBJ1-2	CSVLTGLYGYTF	TGCAGCGTGCTGACAGGGCTCTATGGCTACACCTTC
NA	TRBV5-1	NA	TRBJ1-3	CASSSTTLGTGNTIYF	TGCGCCAGCAGCTCCACTACCCTCGGGACTGGAAACACCATATATTTT
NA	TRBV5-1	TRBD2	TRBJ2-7	CASSLGLAGARGYEQYF	TGCGCCAGCAGCCTAGGACTAGCGGGCGCCCGGGGCTACGAGCAGTACTTC
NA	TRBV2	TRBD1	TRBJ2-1	CASTQGAPYNEQFF	TGTGCCAGCACTCAGGGGGCCCCTTACAATGAGCAGTTCTTC
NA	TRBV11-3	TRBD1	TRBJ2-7	CASSARTGKGEQYF	TGTGCCAGCAGCGCCCGGACAGGGAAGGGCGAGCAGTACTTC
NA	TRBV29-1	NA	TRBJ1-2	CSVEPGFYGYTF	TGCAGCGTTGAGCCTGGGTTCTATGGCTACACCTTC
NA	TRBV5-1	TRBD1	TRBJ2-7	CASTSLQGTSYEQYF	TGCGCCAGCACATCCCTACAGGGGACATCCTACGAGCAGTACTTC
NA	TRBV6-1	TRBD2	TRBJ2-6	CASSERLADSGANVLTF	TGTGCCAGCAGTGAACGACTAGCGGACTCTGGGGCCAACGTCCTGACTTTC
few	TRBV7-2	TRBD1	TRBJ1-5	CASSGRTGRSNQPQHF	TGTGCCAGCAGCGGTCGGACAGGGCGGAGCAATCAGCCCCAGCATTTT
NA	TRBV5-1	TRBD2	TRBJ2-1	CASSGLAGVRNEQFF	TGCGCCAGCAGCGGGTTAGCGGGAGTGCGCAATGAGCAGTTCTTC
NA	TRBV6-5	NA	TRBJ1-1	CASSSYGAIGSTEAFF	TGTGCCAGCAGTTCCTACGGGGCCATAGGGAGCACTGAAGCTTTCTTT
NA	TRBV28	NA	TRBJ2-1	CASTHWGESSYNEQFF	TGTGCCAGCACCCATTGGGGGGAGAGCTCCTACAATGAGCAGTTCTTC
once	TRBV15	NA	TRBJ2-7	CATSRERGTGTYEQYF	TGTGCCACCAGCAGAGAAAGGGGGACTGGAACCTACGAGCAGTACTTC
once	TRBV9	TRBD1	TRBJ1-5	CASSDRGGQPQHF	TGTGCCAGCAGCGACAGGGGGGGCCAGCCCCAGCATTTT
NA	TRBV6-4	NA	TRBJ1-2	CATSPGSDYGYTF	TGTGCCACCAGCCCGGGCTCGGACTATGGCTACACCTTC
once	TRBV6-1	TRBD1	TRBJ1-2	CASSGPGQGARGYTF	TGTGCCAGCAGTGGACCGGGACAGGGGGCTAGAGGCTACACCTTC
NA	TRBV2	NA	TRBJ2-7	CASKRTVEQYF	TGTGCCAGCAAAAGGACGGTCGAGCAGTACTTC
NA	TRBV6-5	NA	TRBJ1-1	CASSLRQNTEAFF	TGTGCCAGCAGCCTAAGACAGAACACTGAAGCTTTCTTT
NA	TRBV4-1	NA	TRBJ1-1	CASSLRGSLNTEAFF	TGCGCCAGCAGCCTAAGAGGAAGTCTGAACACTGAAGCTTTCTTT
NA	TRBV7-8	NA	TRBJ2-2	CASRTGNTGELFF	TGTGCCAGCAGGACAGGGAACACCGGGGAGCTGTTTTTT
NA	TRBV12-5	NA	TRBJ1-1	CASGLVQGLVNTEAFF	TGTGCTAGTGGTTTGGTTCAGGGGCTTGTGAACACTGAAGCTTTCTTT
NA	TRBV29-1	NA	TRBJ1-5	CSVGGNQPQHF	TGCAGCGTTGGCGGTAATCAGCCCCAGCATTTT
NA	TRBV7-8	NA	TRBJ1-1	CASSSGRNTEAFF	TGTGCCAGCAGCTCCGGACGGAACACTGAAGCTTTCTTT
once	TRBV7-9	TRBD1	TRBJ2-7	CASSSGTGVHEQYF	TGTGCCAGCAGCTCCGGGACAGGGGTCCACGAGCAGTACTTC
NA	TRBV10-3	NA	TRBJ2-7	CAIRDVSSYEQYF	TGTGCCATCAGGGACGTGAGCTCCTACGAGCAGTACTTC
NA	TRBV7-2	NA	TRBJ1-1	CASSFLMAGAEAFF	TGTGCCAGCAGCTTCCTCATGGCGGGAGCTGAAGCTTTCTTT
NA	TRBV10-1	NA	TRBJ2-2	CASSGAGGTGELFF	TGCGCCAGCAGTGGGGCCGGGGGCACCGGGGAGCTGTTTTTT
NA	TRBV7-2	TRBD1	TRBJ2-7	CASSSYRGYEQYF	TGTGCCAGCAGCTCCTACAGGGGGTACGAGCAGTACTTC
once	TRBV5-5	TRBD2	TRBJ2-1	CASSLARLAGFHEQFF	TGTGCCAGCAGCTTGGCCAGGCTAGCGGGCTTCCATGAGCAGTTCTTC